This T cell receptor (beta chain) is drawn from a study of shared clonotypes between healthy human individuals. The method was immunoSEQ multiplex PCR; TCRdb's version includes in-frame clones alone and lacks a portion of them. The sample includes around 2,000,000 clones, about 92% seen only once; the top ten take over 1.5%. Naivety among CD8 cells was defined by CD45RO negativity and positive CCR7 selection, thereby excluding terminally differentiated effector memory CD45RA+ cells. This CDR3 is built from 14 residues. Germline CDR1 is SGHRS and CDR2 is YFSETQ. The V gene lost 0 bases and the J gene lost 5 bases, with 11 bases spanning the gap.

The V gene is TRBV5-1, the J gene TRBJ1-1; perhaps TRBD1 as D (6 bases). Material: naive CD8+ T cells from PBMCs. This sequence originates from a man aged 18 to 35 in good health. Some clones in this sample may be carry-over from other donors' samples. CDR3 amino acids: CASSLEQGGTEAFF. CDR3 in DNA: TGCGCCAGCAGCTTGGAACAGGGTGGTACTGAAGCTTTCTTT.